This T cell receptor beta chain is drawn from a study of metastatic and nonmetastatic thyroid tumors. Looking at the study overall: Repertoire comparison spanned blood and tumor or nodule tissue of malignant and benign thyroid patients.

On this clone itself: Its specificity is not known. An end of the junction does not agree with germline; a read error may underlie this.

Findings and limits, study-wide: Patients with malignant thyroid tumors reportedly had significantly higher TCR beta diversity than those with benign nodules, in blood and tumor.

The length of the CDR3 is 13 residues. CDR1 and CDR2 from the germline V gene are SEHNR and FQNEAQ (reference sequence). Prior to thyroid surgery, none of the patients had received any treatment. Authors' analysis steps: Building a distant-metastasis classifier for papillary thyroid cancer drew on CDR3 differences across clinicopathological groups. TCRdb re-called clones via MiXCR from the PCR reads. TCRdb's processing, not the authors', yielded these V and J calls. The profile covers under 5,000 clones, with approximately 22% appearing a single time and 33% taken by the ten largest. V usage is TRBV7-9 and J usage is TRBJ1-2; D gene uncertain. Sequenced input: tumor tissue. This TCR was recovered from a male donor with papillary thyroid cancer or a benign thyroid nodule (not recorded which). Some clones in this sample may be carry-over from other donors' samples. DNA for the CDR3: TGTGCCAGCAGCCCTCCCCTTCTGGATCCCTACAACTTC. Protein: CASSPPLLDPYNF.